This T cell receptor beta chain was found in a study of vaccination and CD4 T cells after COVID-19. Study-level information: The convalescent population consisted of six males and four females, two of whom were of Hispanic ethnicity. Post-vaccination samples were procured at a median of approximately 72 days following dose two (range 14 to 241).

About this clonotype: The target antigen is unknown.

Treatment here: 10-day PBMC culture with coronavirus spike peptide pools or control peptides (ViraFEST assay). ViraFEST used peptide pools to expand antigen-specific T cells before TCR sequencing. Every well contained two million PBMCs, which were grown with around 9.8 IU/ml IL-2 and approximately 9.5 ug/ml peptide pools. Trimming took 8 bases from V and 1 from J; bases not matched to a gene: 4. The germline CDR1 and CDR2 sequences are SNHLY and FYNNEI. This CDR3 has 13 residues. Scientists ran DNA taken from cultured CD4+ T cells through the Oncomine TCR Beta short-read assay for sequencing. TCRdb used MiXCR to reprocess the PCR reads, holding one entry per CDR3 protein. In the table there are about 20,000 distinct CDR3 sequences, roughly three fifths of which are singletons.

What was sequenced was CD4+ T cells from blood, cultured in vitro. The chain combines TRBV2 with TRBJ1-1; 7 bases match TRBD1. This receptor was identified in a human donor who had recovered from COVID-19. CDR3 in DNA: TGTGCCAGCGCGGACAGGCCGAACACTGAAGCTTTCTTT. It yields the protein CASADRPNTEAFF.